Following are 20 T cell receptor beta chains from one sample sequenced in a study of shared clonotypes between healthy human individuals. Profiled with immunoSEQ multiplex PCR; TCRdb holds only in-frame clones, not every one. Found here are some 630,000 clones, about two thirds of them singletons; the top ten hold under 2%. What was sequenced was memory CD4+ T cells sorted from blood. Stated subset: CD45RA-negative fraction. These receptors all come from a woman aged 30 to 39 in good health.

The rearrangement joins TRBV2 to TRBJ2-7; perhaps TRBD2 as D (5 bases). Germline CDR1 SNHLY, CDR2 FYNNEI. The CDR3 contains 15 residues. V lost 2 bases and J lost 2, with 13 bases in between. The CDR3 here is CASSEMTTETYEQYF. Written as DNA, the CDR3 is TGTGCCAGCAGTGAAATGACTACTGAGACCTACGAGCAGTACTTC.

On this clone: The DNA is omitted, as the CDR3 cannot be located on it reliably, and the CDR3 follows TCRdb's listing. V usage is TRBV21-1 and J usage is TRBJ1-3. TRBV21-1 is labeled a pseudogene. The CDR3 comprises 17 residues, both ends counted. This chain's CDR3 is CASSNRPKVASGNTIYF.

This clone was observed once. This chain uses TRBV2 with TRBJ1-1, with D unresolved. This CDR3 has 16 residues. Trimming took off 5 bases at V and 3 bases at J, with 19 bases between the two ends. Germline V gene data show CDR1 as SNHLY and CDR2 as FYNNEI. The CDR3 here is CASSPWGGLTDTEAFF. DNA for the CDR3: TGTGCCAGCAGTCCGTGGGGAGGTCTCACGGACACTGAAGCTTTCTTT.

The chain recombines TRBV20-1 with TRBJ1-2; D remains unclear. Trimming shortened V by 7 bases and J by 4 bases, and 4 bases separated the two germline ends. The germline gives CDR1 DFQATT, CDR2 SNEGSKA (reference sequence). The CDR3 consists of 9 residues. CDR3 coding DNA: TGCAGTGTACCCTATGGCTACACCTTC. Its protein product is CSVPYGYTF.

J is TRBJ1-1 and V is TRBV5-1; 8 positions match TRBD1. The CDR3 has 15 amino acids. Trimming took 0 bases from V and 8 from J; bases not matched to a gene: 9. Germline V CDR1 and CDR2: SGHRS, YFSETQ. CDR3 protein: CASSLVSGAGGEAFF. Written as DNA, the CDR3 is TGCGCCAGCAGCTTGGTTAGTGGGGCAGGGGGCGAAGCTTTCTTT. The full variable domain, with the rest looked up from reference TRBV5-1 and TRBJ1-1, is KAGVTQTPRYLIKTRGQQVTLSCSPISGHRSVSWYQQTPGQGLQFLFEYFSETQRNKGNFPGRFSGRQFSNSRSEMNVSTLELGDSALYLCASSLVSGAGGEAFFGQGTRLTVV.

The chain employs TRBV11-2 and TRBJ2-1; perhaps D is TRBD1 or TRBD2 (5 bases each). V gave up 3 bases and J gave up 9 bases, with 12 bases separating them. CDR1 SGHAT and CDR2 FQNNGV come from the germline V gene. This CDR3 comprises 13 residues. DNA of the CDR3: TGTGCCAGCAGCTTTACAACAGGAGGTGAGCAGTTCTTC. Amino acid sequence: CASSFTTGGEQFF.

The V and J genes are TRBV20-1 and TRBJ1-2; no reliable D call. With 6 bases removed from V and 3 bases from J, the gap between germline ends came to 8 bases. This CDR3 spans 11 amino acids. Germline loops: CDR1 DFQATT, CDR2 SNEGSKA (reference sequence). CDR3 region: CSAPVDYGYTF. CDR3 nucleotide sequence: TGCAGTGCGCCGGTGGACTATGGCTACACCTTC.

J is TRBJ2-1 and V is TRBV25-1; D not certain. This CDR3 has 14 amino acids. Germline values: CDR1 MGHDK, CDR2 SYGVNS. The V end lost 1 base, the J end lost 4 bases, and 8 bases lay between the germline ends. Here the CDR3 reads CASSESRLYNEQFF. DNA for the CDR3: TGTGCCAGCAGTGAATCTCGGTTATACAATGAGCAGTTCTTC.

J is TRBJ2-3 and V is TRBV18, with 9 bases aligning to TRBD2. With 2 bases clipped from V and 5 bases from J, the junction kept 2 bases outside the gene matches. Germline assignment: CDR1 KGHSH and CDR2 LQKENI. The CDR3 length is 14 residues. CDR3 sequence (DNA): TGTGCCAGCTCACCAAGGCGGGAGGGAGATACGCAGTATTTT. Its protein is CASSPRREGDTQYF.

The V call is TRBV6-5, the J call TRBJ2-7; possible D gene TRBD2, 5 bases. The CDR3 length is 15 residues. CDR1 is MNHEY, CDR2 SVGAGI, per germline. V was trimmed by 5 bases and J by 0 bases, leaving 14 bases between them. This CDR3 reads CASSRGKPSSYEQYF. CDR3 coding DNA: TGTGCCAGCAGTCGAGGGAAACCTAGCTCCTACGAGCAGTACTTC.

CDR3 amino acids: CASSLTGAETQYF. The CDR3 region has the DNA TGCGCCAGCAGCCTGACCGGCGCGGAGACCCAGTACTTC. The chain employs TRBV5-1 and TRBJ2-5; the D is unclear. Germline V CDR1 and CDR2: SGHRS, YFSETQ. The CDR3 contains 13 residues. V was trimmed by 4 bases and J by 5 bases, leaving 12 bases between them.

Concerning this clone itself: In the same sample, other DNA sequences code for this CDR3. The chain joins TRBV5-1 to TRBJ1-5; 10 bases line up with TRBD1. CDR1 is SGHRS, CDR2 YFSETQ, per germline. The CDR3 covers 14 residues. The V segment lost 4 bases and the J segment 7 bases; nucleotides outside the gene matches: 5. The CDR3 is CASSPGTGAQPQHF. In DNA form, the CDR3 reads TGCGCCAGCAGCCCCGGGACAGGGGCGCAGCCCCAGCATTTT.

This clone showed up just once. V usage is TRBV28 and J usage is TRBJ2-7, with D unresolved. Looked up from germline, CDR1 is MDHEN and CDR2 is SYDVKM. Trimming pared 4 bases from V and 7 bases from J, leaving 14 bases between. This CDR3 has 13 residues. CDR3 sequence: CASSSDIRLEQYF. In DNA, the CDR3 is TGTGCCAGCAGTTCCGACATACGATTGGAGCAGTACTTC.

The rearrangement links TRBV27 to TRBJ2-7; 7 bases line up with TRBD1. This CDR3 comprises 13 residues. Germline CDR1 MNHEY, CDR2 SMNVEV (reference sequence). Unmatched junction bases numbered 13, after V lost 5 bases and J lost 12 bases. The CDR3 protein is CASSRSTGTNPYF. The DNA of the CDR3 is TGTGCCAGCAGTCGATCGACAGGGACCAATCCGTACTTC.

The CDR3 loop is CASSPYGTRAGNTIYF. The CDR3 nucleotides read TGTGCCAGCAGCCCGTACGGGACACGAGCTGGAAACACCATATATTTT. The chain carries TRBV7-8 and TRBJ1-3; D possibly corresponds to TRBD1 (6 bases). The CDR3 contains 16 residues. Germline assignment: CDR1 SGHVS and CDR2 FQNEAQ. The ends were cut back, 5 bases at V and 2 bases at J, with 16 bases in the middle.

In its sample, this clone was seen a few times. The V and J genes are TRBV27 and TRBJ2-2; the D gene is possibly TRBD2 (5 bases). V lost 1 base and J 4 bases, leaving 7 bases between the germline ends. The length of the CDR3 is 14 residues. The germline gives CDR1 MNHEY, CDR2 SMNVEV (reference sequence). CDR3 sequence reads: CASSLLSGTGELFF. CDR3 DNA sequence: TGTGCCAGCAGTTTATTGAGCGGCACCGGGGAGCTGTTTTTT.

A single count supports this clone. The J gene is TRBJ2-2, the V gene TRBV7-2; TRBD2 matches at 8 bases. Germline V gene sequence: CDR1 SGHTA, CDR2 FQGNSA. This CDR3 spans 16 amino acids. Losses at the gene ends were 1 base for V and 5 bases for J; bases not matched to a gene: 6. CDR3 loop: CASSLDPAGATGELFF. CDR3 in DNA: TGTGCCAGCAGCTTAGATCCAGCGGGAGCTACCGGGGAGCTGTTTTTT.

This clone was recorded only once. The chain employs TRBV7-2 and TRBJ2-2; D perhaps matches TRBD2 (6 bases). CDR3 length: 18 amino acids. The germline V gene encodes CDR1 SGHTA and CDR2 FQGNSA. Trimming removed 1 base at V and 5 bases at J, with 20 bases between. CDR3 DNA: TGTGCCAGCAGCTTAGGGGCCCTAACGGGAGTTTCGACCGGGGAGCTGTTTTTT. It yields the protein CASSLGALTGVSTGELFF.

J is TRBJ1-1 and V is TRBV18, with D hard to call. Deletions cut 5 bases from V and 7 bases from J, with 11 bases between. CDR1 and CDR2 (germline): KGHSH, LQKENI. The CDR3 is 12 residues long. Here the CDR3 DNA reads TGTGCCAGCTCAAGAAGAGCGGATGAAGCTTTCTTT. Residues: CASSRRADEAFF. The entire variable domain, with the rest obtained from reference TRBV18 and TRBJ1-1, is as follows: NAGVMQNPRHLVRRRGQEARLRCSPMKGHSHVYWYRQLPEEGLKFMVYLQKENIIDESGMPKERFSAEFPKEGPSILRIQQVVRGDSAAYFCASSRRADEAFFGQGTRLTVV.

This CDR3 is CASSPPGLETQYF. DNA of the CDR3: TGTGCCAGCAGCCCCCCCGGGCTGGAGACCCAGTACTTC. This chain links TRBV5-6 with TRBJ2-5; D is ambiguous. The CDR3 loop spans 13 amino acids. The germline CDR1 and CDR2 sequences are SGHDT and YYEEEE. Trimming took 4 bases from V and 5 from J, leaving 12 bases between them. The whole variable domain, remainder taken from reference TRBV5-6 and TRBJ2-5, is DAGVTQSPTHLIKTRGQQVTLRCSPKSGHDTVSWYQQALGQGPQFIFQYYEEEERQRGNFPDRFSGHQFPNYSSELNVNALLLGDSALYLCASSPPGLETQYFGPGTRLLVL.